This T cell receptor beta chain came from a study of immune evolution from preneoplasia to lung adenocarcinoma. The study, taken as a whole, reports: Clonality was highest in normal lung, lower in later-stage lesions apparently.

J lost 0 bases, V lost 6 bases, and 8 bases had no gene match. Per the germline V gene, CDR1 is LNHDA and CDR2 is SQIVND (reference sequence). The CDR3 has 16 residues. A remark on this clone: Its specificity is unknown.

TCRdb's copy holds only in-frame clones and misses some; the assay was immunoSEQ multiplex PCR. The sample has about 2,500 clones, about four fifths seen once. The chain joins TRBV19 to TRBJ1-2; 9 nucleotides line up with TRBD1. Sequences were obtained from FFPE adjacent normal lung tissue. This TCR derives from a person aged 80 or older with lung adenocarcinoma. This CDR3 is CASSRGQGSSNYGYTF. In nucleotides, the CDR3 is TGTGCCAGTAGCCGGGGACAGGGATCATCTAACTATGGCTACACCTTC.